This TCR beta chain is from a study of response to subunit inactivated influenza vaccine. Trimming took off 3 bases at V and 10 bases at J, with 13 bases between the two ends. The V gene's germline CDR1 is SGHVS and CDR2 FNYEAQ. CDR3 length: 13 amino acids. TCRdb used MiXCR to reprocess the RT-PCR reads, holding one entry per CDR3 protein. The sample shows about 800,000 distinct CDR3 sequences, around 20% of them seen only once. Study conclusions and caveats: The study's authors posited that every seasonal influenza vaccination enlists few new T cells.

On this clonotype: Its antigen is unknown.

This chain uses TRBV7-6 with TRBJ2-1; tentatively, D is TRBD2 (6 bases). Sequenced here: PBMCs from blood, sampled more than 4 days after vaccination. The receptor was derived from a man aged 50-59 years who received an inactivated influenza vaccine. Here the CDR3 DNA reads TGTGCCAGCAGCTTCGTCGGGAGAGGGGAGCAGTTCTTC. It specifies CASSFVGRGEQFF.